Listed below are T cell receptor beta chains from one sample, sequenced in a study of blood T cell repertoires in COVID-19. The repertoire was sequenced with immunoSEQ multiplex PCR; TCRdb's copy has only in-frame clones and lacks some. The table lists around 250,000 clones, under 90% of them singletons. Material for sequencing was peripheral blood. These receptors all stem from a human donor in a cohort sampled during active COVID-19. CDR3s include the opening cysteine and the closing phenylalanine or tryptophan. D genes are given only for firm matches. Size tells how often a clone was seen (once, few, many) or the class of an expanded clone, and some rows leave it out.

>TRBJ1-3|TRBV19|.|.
CASSIAGSGNTIYF
TGTGCCAGTAGTATCGCGGGCTCTGGAAACACCATATATTTT
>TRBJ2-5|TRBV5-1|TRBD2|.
CASSLTLAGGLSQETQYF
TGCGCCAGCAGCTTGACACTAGCGGGGGGGCTAAGCCAAGAGACCCAGTACTTC
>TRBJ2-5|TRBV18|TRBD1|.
CASSRRQGRDGETQYF
TGTGCCAGCTCACGAAGACAGGGCCGAGATGGGGAGACCCAGTACTTC
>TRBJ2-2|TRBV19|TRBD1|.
CASSRGTVLSGELFF
TGTGCCAGTAGTAGGGGGACAGTGTTATCCGGGGAGCTGTTTTTT
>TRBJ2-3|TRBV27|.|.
CASSLSFLTDTQYF
TGTGCCAGCAGTTTATCGTTCCTCACAGATACGCAGTATTTT
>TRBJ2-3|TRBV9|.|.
CASSPHTDTQYF
TGTGCCAGCAGCCCACACACAGATACGCAGTATTTT
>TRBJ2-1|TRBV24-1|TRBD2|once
CATSDRLAGDEQFF
TGTGCCACCAGTGACAGGCTAGCGGGAGATGAGCAGTTCTTC
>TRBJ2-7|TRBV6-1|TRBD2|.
CASSESASGGYEQYF
TGTGCCAGCAGTGAAAGCGCTAGCGGGGGGTACGAGCAGTACTTC
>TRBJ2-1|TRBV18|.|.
CASSPPRAESYNEQFF
TGTGCCAGCTCACCACCGCGGGCGGAATCATACAATGAGCAGTTCTTC
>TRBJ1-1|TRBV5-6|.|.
CASRPVYQGNTEAFF
TGTGCCAGCAGACCCGTTTACCAGGGGAACACTGAAGCTTTCTTT
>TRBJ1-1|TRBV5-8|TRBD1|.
CASSLWYTGGGTEAFF
TGTGCCAGCAGCTTGTGGTATACAGGGGGTGGGACTGAAGCTTTCTTT
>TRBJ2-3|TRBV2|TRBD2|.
CASRASGGRDTQYF
TGTGCCAGCAGGGCTAGCGGGGGACGGGATACGCAGTATTTT
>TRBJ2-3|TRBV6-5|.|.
CASSTPARGTDTQYF
TGTGCCAGCAGTACCCCCGCGAGGGGCACAGATACGCAGTATTTT
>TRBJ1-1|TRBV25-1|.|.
CASSDPGQPEAFF
TGTGCCAGCAGTGACCCCGGACAGCCTGAAGCTTTCTTT
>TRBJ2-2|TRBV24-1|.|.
CATSDSRGGGLAGELFF
TGTGCCACCAGTGATTCAAGAGGCGGGGGCTTGGCCGGGGAGCTGTTTTTT
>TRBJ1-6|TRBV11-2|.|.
CASSLEGGAGTSSYNSPLHF
TGTGCCAGCAGCTTAGAGGGCGGGGCAGGGACGAGCTCCTATAATTCACCCCTCCACTTT
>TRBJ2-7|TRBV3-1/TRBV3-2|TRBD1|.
CASTTTFRQGTYEQYF
TGTGCCAGCACCACAACTTTTCGACAGGGGACCTACGAGCAGTACTTC
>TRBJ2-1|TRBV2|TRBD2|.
CASSEARLAGNEQFF
TGTGCCAGCAGTGAAGCGCGACTAGCAGGCAATGAGCAGTTCTTC
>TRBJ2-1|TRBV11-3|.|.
CASSPNRRGQGIPNEQFF
TGTGCCAGCAGCCCCAATAGGAGGGGGCAGGGGATCCCCAATGAGCAGTTCTTC
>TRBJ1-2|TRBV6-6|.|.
CASSTGRGEYGYTF
TGTGCCAGCAGCACGGGGAGGGGCGAGTATGGCTACACCTTC
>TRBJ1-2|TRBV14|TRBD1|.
CASSQLGQGAFSDGYTF
TGTGCCAGCAGCCAACTAGGACAGGGGGCTTTTTCGGATGGCTACACCTTC
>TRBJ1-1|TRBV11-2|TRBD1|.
CASRPGQGFENTEAFF
TGTGCCAGCAGGCCGGGACAGGGGTTTGAGAACACTGAAGCTTTCTTT
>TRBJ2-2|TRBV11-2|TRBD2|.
CASSDRGLAGNTGELFF
TGTGCCAGCAGCGACCGCGGGCTAGCGGGGAACACCGGGGAGCTGTTTTTT
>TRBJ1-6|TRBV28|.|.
CASSRAPTPLHF
TGTGCCAGCAGCAGGGCCCCAACACCCCTCCACTTT
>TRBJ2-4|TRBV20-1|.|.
CSASYRGPIAKNIQYF
TGCAGTGCTAGTTATCGGGGTCCCATAGCCAAAAACATTCAGTACTTC
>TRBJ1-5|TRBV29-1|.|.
CSVGGLNQPQHF
TGCAGCGTTGGGGGCCTGAATCAGCCCCAGCATTTT
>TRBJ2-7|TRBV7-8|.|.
CASSPHYEQYF
TGTGCCAGCAGCCCACACTACGAGCAGTACTTC
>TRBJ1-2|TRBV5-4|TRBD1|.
CASSGGTGDGRGYTF
TGTGCCAGCAGCGGCGGGACAGGGGACGGAAGGGGCTACACCTTC
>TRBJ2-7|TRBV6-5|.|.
CASSYGTISYEQYF
TGTGCCAGCAGTTACGGTACTATCTCCTACGAGCAGTACTTC
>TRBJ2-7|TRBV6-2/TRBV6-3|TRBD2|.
CASSYSMRWGAGGSYEQYF
TGTGCCAGCAGTTACTCGATGCGCTGGGGAGCGGGGGGCTCCTACGAGCAGTACTTC
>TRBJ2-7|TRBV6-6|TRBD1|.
CASSYYPRDRGYEQYF
TGTGCCAGCAGTTACTATCCTCGGGACAGGGGGTACGAGCAGTACTTC
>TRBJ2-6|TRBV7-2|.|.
CASSFTGTGANVLTF
TGTGCCAGCAGCTTTACAGGGACCGGGGCCAACGTCCTGACTTTC
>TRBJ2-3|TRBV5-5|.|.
CASSREAGGTDTQYF
TGTGCCAGCAGCCGGGAGGCAGGGGGCACAGATACGCAGTATTTT
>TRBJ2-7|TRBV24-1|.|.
CATRARTIYEQYF
TGTGCCACCCGGGCCAGGACAATCTACGAGCAGTACTTC
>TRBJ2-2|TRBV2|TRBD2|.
CASSDPPLATNTGELFF
TGTGCCAGCAGTGACCCCCCACTAGCGACGAACACCGGGGAGCTGTTTTTT